One sample yielded the 27 T cell receptor beta chains listed below, sequenced in a study of beta chain features in type 1 diabetes (dated by TCRdb to 2017 to 2018). General findings and caveats noted by the study authors: Type 1 diabetes patients showed a moderate but significant shortening of TCRB CDR3 length in all four CD4+ subsets.

These receptors' targets are unknown. Libraries were made using the immunoSEQ multiplex PCR assay. The entire amount of isolated RNA was reverse transcribed using the High Capacity cDNA Reverse Transcription Kit, so the sequenced TCRB transcripts were expressed ones. What TCRdb holds here is the immuneACCESS table cut down to in-frame rearrangements. Part of the clones is not present; checked against another copy, under half of the missing clones reflect an unresolved V gene, and the others are unexplained. Here the sample has over 150,000 clones; approximately 8.4% occur a single time. Of the sample, roughly 0.5% is held by the ten largest clones. Sequencing input: central memory CD4+ T cells from blood. The receptor set was obtained from a man between 18 and 29 years old with type 1 diabetes.

In its sample, this clone was seen a few times. The chain uses TRBV4-2 and TRBJ1-4, with D perhaps matching TRBD1 (5 bases). The CDR3 loop spans 18 amino acids. V was pared by 1 base and J by 6 bases, with 21 bases between. The V gene's germline CDR1 is LGHNA and CDR2 YNFKEQ. The CDR3 region is CASSQVAGKGLGDEKLFF. DNA for the CDR3: TGTGCCAGCAGCCAAGTTGCGGGGAAGGGGCTGGGAGATGAAAAACTGTTTTTT.

This clone has a count of ten or more. This CDR3 is CASSPLSDTQYF. Here the CDR3 DNA reads TGTGCCAGCTCACCGCTGAGCGATACGCAGTATTTT. The chain uses TRBV18 and TRBJ2-3; no reliable D call. Trimming took off 3 bases at V and 6 bases at J, with 7 bases between the two ends. The length of the CDR3 is 12 residues. Per the germline V gene, CDR1 is KGHSH and CDR2 is LQKENI.

The chain combines TRBV27 with TRBJ2-7; TRBD2 matches at 9 bases. CDR3 length: 14 amino acids. Per the germline V gene, CDR1 is MNHEY and CDR2 is SMNVEV (reference sequence). The V gene end was trimmed by 6 bases and the J gene end by 1 base; junction bases not matched to a gene: 4. CDR3 DNA: TGTGCCAGCAGGGGAAGCGGGGGGTCCTACGAGCAGTACTTC. It is translated as CASRGSGGSYEQYF.

The chain recombines TRBV18 with TRBJ2-2; TRBD1 is a possible D gene (6 bases). CDR3 length: 15 residues. Trimming stripped 5 bases from V and 1 base from J, with 11 bases between. Germline assignment: CDR1 KGHSH and CDR2 LQKENI. This CDR3 is CASSVTTGNTGELFF. In nucleotides, the CDR3 is TGTGCCAGCTCAGTAACGACAGGGAACACCGGGGAGCTGTTTTTT.

This chain connects TRBV11-2 to TRBJ2-7, with TRBD2 matching 11 bases. The CDR3 consists of 12 residues. The V and J ends lost 6 bases and 13 bases, in that order; junction bases with no gene match: 8. Germline V gives CDR1 SGHAT, CDR2 FQNNGV. CDR3 region: CASSFLAGGSYF. The CDR3 DNA follows: TGTGCCAGCAGTTTTCTAGCGGGAGGATCATACTTC.

This clone was counted a few times. This specimen includes other DNA sequences encoding the same CDR3. This chain joins TRBV5-1 and TRBJ2-1, with D uncertain. Trimming left V 0 bases short and J 0 bases short, with 7 bases between. The germline CDR1 and CDR2 sequences are SGHRS and YFSETQ. The CDR3 sequence is 15 residues long. CDR3 nucleotides: TGCGCCAGCAGCTTGGAGGCGGACTCCTACAATGAGCAGTTCTTC. As protein: CASSLEADSYNEQFF.

The rearrangement joins TRBV29-1 to TRBJ2-3; TRBD1 matches 8 bases. This CDR3 comprises 14 residues. The V segment lost 2 bases and the J segment 0 bases; nucleotides outside the gene matches: 1. Germline CDR1 SQVTM, CDR2 ANQGSEA. For the CDR3, the DNA is TGCAGCGTTGAACAGGGGGCTAGCACAGATACGCAGTATTTT. The encoded protein is CSVEQGASTDTQYF.

The chain's CDR3 is CASSVWTDSNQPQHF. CDR3 nucleotides: TGTGCCAGCAGTGTATGGACAGATAGCAATCAGCCCCAGCATTTT. The J gene is TRBJ1-5, the V gene TRBV6-1, with D perhaps matching TRBD1 (6 bases). This CDR3 is built from 15 residues. V was trimmed by 4 bases and J by 0 bases, leaving 10 bases between them. Germline V gene data show CDR1 as MNHNS and CDR2 as SASEGT.

The chain uses TRBV5-6 and TRBJ2-1; TRBD1 agrees at 9 bases. This CDR3 is built from 17 residues. Losses at the gene ends were 3 bases for V and 9 bases for J; bases not matched to a gene: 16. In germline, CDR1 is SGHDT, CDR2 YYEEEE. This CDR3 reads CASSWKYLGDRVGEQFF. CDR3 nucleotide sequence: TGTGCCAGCAGCTGGAAATACCTAGGGGACAGGGTTGGTGAGCAGTTCTTC.

The sample holds a few counts of this clone. This chain uses TRBV6-1 with TRBJ2-1, with D perhaps TRBD2 (6 bases). Trimming shortened V by 8 bases and J by 5 bases, and 16 bases separated the two germline ends. CDR3 length: 14 amino acids. Germline CDR1 and CDR2: MNHNS and SASEGT. CDR3 protein: CASQPETGDNEQFF. The CDR3, as DNA: TGTGCCAGCCAGCCGGAAACGGGGGACAATGAGCAGTTCTTC.

This chain joins TRBV7-2 and TRBJ2-7; 8 bases agree with TRBD1. The V gene's germline CDR1 is SGHTA and CDR2 FQGNSA. V dropped 3 bases and J dropped 5; count of bases not matched to a gene: 6. The CDR3 extends over 14 amino acids. The CDR3: CASSLGQATDEQYF. The CDR3 DNA reads as TGTGCCAGCAGCTTGGGACAGGCTACCGACGAGCAGTACTTC.

In its sample, this clone was seen a few times. J is TRBJ2-5 and V is TRBV28; 10 positions match TRBD2. This CDR3 has 18 residues. Germline trimming cut 2 bases from V and 1 base from J; bases unmatched to any gene: 10. Germline V gene sequence: CDR1 MDHEN, CDR2 SYDVKM. CDR3 bases: TGTGCCAGCAGTTTACCTTTCAAACTAGCGGGGATCCAAGAGACCCAGTACTTC. Amino acids: CASSLPFKLAGIQETQYF.

This rearrangement joins TRBV2 to TRBJ1-2; possible D gene TRBD1, 5 bases. Germline V lookup: CDR1 SNHLY, CDR2 FYNNEI. CDR3 size: 14 residues. Trimming left V 7 bases short and J 7 bases short, with 19 bases between. CDR3 nucleotide sequence: TGTGCCAGCACCTCAAGGGGCAGTATGAGTGGCTACACCTTC. Protein sequence: CASTSRGSMSGYTF.

This chain links TRBV5-1 with TRBJ2-2; 7 nucleotides match TRBD1. CDR3 length equals 13 residues. Germline CDR1 reads SGHRS; CDR2 reads YFSETQ. With V trimmed by 5 bases and J by 6 bases, 4 bases remained unmatched. The CDR3 region has the DNA TGCGCCAGCAGTCCTGGACAGGCCGGGGAGCTGTTTTTT. It encodes CASSPGQAGELFF.

This clone appeared many times. Other DNA variants within this sample encode the same CDR3. The J gene is TRBJ2-7, the V gene TRBV4-3; possible D gene TRBD2, 5 bases. Trimming pared 3 bases from V and 0 bases from J, leaving 6 bases between. The V gene's germline CDR1 is LGHNA and CDR2 YSLEER. This CDR3 spans 13 amino acids. CDR3 coding DNA: TGCGCCAGCAGCCATGACTACTCCTACGAGCAGTACTTC. Protein sequence: CASSHDYSYEQYF.

The rearrangement links TRBV5-1 to TRBJ1-1; weak D call: TRBD1 (5 bases). This CDR3 has 12 residues. Between the trimmed V and J ends, which lost 1 base and 13 bases, there was a span of 14 bases. Germline assignment: CDR1 SGHRS and CDR2 YFSETQ. The CDR3 coding sequence is TGCGCCAGCAGCTTGTCGGAAGGGGAGGGTTTCTTT. Translation: CASSLSEGEGFF.

The V gene is TRBV6-1, the J gene TRBJ1-5; maybe TRBD1 (6 bases). The CDR3 loop spans 15 amino acids. From germline, CDR1 is MNHNS and CDR2 SASEGT. V gave up 0 bases and J gave up 8 bases, with 14 bases separating them. The CDR3 reads CASSEAVAGVKPQHF. The CDR3 coding sequence is TGTGCCAGCAGTGAAGCGGTGGCAGGGGTAAAGCCCCAGCATTTT.

V usage is TRBV30 and J usage is TRBJ1-6; 9 bases align to TRBD1. This CDR3 region has 15 residues. The V gene end was trimmed by 0 bases and the J gene end by 7 bases; junction bases not matched to a gene: 4. Germline CDR1 GTSNPN, CDR2 SVGIG (reference sequence). Here the CDR3 reads CAWSVQGATNSPLHF. In nucleotides, the CDR3 is TGTGCCTGGAGTGTACAGGGGGCAACGAATTCACCCCTCCACTTT.

This clone was counted only a few times. V usage is TRBV5-1 and J usage is TRBJ2-3, with TRBD1 identical over 8 bases. The CDR3 has 16 amino acids. Losses at the gene ends were 2 bases for V and 3 bases for J; bases not matched to a gene: 8. Looked up from germline, CDR1 is SGHRS and CDR2 is YFSETQ. The CDR3 protein is CASSFRAGQVTDTQYF. CDR3 nucleotides: TGCGCCAGCAGCTTTAGGGCGGGACAGGTTACAGATACGCAGTATTTT.

In its sample, this clone was seen many times. The chain carries TRBV7-9 and TRBJ2-5, with TRBD1 matching over 9 bases. The CDR3 is 15 residues long. Trimming cost V 5 bases and J 5 bases; bases outside gene matches: 9. Per germline, CDR1 SEHNR and CDR2 FQNEAQ (reference sequence). The CDR3 is CASSPWTGAGETQYF. The CDR3 region has the DNA TGTGCCAGCAGCCCGTGGACAGGGGCCGGGGAGACCCAGTACTTC. The full variable domain, its missing parts supplied by reference TRBV7-9 and TRBJ2-5, is DTGVSQNPRHKITKRGQNVTFRCDPISEHNRLYWYRQTLGQGPEFLTYFQNEAQLEKSRLLSDRFSAERPKGSFSTLEIQRTEQGDSAMYLCASSPWTGAGETQYFGPGTRLLVL.

This clone was seen only a few times. As DNA, the CDR3 is TGTGCCAGCAGACTAGCGGGAGTCCCAGATACGCAGTATTTT. Translation gives CASRLAGVPDTQYF. This chain links TRBV4-2 with TRBJ2-3; 11 nucleotides line up with TRBD2. CDR1 and CDR2 from the germline V gene are LGHNA and YNFKEQ. The CDR3 is 14 residues long. The V gene end was trimmed by 6 bases and the J gene end by 4 bases; junction bases not matched to a gene: 3.

The genes are TRBV6-6 and TRBJ2-5; 7 nucleotides agree with TRBD2. The germline CDR1 and CDR2 sequences are MNHNY and SVGAGI (reference sequence). The CDR3 runs to 16 residues. J was trimmed by 2 bases and V by 6 bases; bases with no gene match: 12. CDR3 nucleotide sequence: TGTGCCAGCAGCCAACGGCGAGCGGGGATTCAAGAGACCCAGTACTTC. This gives the protein CASSQRRAGIQETQYF.

The rearrangement joins TRBV4-2 to TRBJ2-1; TRBD1 matches at 9 bases. The germline gives CDR1 LGHNA, CDR2 YNFKEQ. Unmatched junction bases numbered 11, after V lost 1 base and J lost 10 bases. CDR3 length: 16 amino acids. As DNA, the CDR3 is TGTGCCAGCAGCCAAGTGTCGGGACAGGGTCTATCCGAGCAGTTCTTC. The encoded protein is CASSQVSGQGLSEQFF.

The V and J genes are TRBV6-5 and TRBJ1-2; 8 bases fit TRBD1. The trim removed 4 bases at V and 7 bases at J, leaving 14 bases unmatched. The germline gives CDR1 MNHEY, CDR2 SVGAGI. The CDR3 totals 16 residues. The DNA of the CDR3 is TGTGCCAGCAGTTTGATTTACGGCAGGGGGCAGGGTGGCTACACCTTC. Its translation: CASSLIYGRGQGGYTF.

The chain recombines TRBV2 with TRBJ2-3; maybe TRBD1 (5 bases). CDR3 length equals 12 residues. The germline V gene has CDR1 SNHLY and CDR2 FYNNEI. V lost 3 bases and J 7 bases, leaving 8 bases between the germline ends. The CDR3 DNA is TGTGCCAGCAGTGAGGGGCCTTATACGCAGTATTTT. This encodes CASSEGPYTQYF.

This clone came up a few times. The gene calls are TRBV4-3 and TRBJ1-2; D might be TRBD1 (6 bases). Trimming removed 0 bases at V and 9 bases at J, with 17 bases between. The germline V gene encodes CDR1 LGHNA and CDR2 YSLEER. The CDR3 spans 15 residues. Here the CDR3 reads CASSQDRSGGESYTF. The DNA for the CDR3 is TGCGCCAGCAGCCAAGATCGGAGCGGGGGCGAGAGCTACACCTTC.

CDR3 region: CASASGSSYEQYF. CDR3 in DNA: TGCGCCAGTGCTAGCGGGAGTTCTTACGAGCAGTACTTC. The V call is TRBV5-1, the J call TRBJ2-7, with 10 bases lining up with TRBD2. CDR3 size: 13 residues. Germline V gene lookup returns CDR1 SGHRS and CDR2 YFSETQ. Trimming removed 8 bases from V and 4 bases from J; junction bases left unmatched: 6. The full variable domain, with the rest looked up from reference TRBV5-1 and TRBJ2-7, is KAGVTQTPRYLIKTRGQQVTLSCSPISGHRSVSWYQQTPGQGLQFLFEYFSETQRNKGNFPGRFSGRQFSNSRSEMNVSTLELGDSALYLCASASGSSYEQYFGPGTRLTVT.